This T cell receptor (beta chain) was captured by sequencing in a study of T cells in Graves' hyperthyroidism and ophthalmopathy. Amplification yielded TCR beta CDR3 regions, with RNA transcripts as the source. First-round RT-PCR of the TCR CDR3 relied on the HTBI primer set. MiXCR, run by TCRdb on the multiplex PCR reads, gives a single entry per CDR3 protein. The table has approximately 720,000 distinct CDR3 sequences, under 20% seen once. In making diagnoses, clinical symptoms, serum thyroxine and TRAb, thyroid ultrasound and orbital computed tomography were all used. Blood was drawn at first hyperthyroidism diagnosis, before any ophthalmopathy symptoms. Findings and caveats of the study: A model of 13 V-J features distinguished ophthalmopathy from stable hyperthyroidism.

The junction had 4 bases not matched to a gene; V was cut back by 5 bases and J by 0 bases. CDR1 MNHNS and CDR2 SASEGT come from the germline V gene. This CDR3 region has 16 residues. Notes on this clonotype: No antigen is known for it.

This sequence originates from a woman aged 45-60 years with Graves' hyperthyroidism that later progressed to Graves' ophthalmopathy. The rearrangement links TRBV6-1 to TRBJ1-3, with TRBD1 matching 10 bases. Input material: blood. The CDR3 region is CASSRDRGFSGNTIYF. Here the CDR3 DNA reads TGTGCCAGCAGTCGGGACAGGGGCTTCTCTGGAAACACCATATATTTT.